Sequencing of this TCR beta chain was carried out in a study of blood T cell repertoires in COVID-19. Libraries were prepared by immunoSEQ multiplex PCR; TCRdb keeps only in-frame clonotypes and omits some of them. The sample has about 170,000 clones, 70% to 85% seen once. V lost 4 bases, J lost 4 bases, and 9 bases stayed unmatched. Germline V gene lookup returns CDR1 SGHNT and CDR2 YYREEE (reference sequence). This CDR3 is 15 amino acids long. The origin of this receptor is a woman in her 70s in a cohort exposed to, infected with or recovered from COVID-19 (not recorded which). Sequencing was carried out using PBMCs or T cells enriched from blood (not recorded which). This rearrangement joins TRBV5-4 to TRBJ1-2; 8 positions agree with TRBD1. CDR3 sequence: CASSAPGGFGYGYTF. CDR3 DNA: TGTGCCAGCAGCGCACCAGGGGGCTTCGGCTATGGCTACACCTTC.